These 17 T cell receptor beta chains share one sample of origin, sequenced in a study of T cell changes during pregnancy in multiple sclerosis. Assay used: immunoSEQ multiplex PCR; TCRdb lists only in-frame clones, some missing. This sample has over 25,000 clones, with 90% found just once. The specimen comprised CD4+ T cells from peripheral blood mononuclear cells, sampled in the second trimester of pregnancy. The receptors come from a female donor in good health, enrolled as a control in a pregnancy study.

The J gene is TRBJ1-2, the V gene TRBV5-5; perhaps TRBD1 as D (6 bases). V lost 0 bases to trimming and J lost 5 bases, with 17 bases between them. The V gene's germline CDR1 is SGHKS and CDR2 YYEKEE (reference sequence). This CDR3 is 16 amino acids long. CDR3: CASSLVRQARLYGYTF. The CDR3 DNA reads as TGTGCCAGCAGCTTGGTTCGACAGGCCCGCTTATATGGCTACACCTTC.

CDR3 protein: CASSFGSGSIGEQFF. The CDR3 nucleotides are TGTGCCAGCAGCTTCGGTAGCGGGAGTATCGGGGAGCAGTTCTTC. The V and J genes are TRBV7-9 and TRBJ2-1; TRBD2 aligns across 9 bases. V gave up 3 bases and J gave up 10 bases; unmatched junction bases: 10. The CDR3 contains 15 residues. Germline CDR1 reads SEHNR; CDR2 reads FQNEAQ (reference sequence).

CDR3 amino acids: CASSLRSPQGGYTF. The CDR3, as DNA: TGTGCCAGCAGTTTACGGTCACCCCAGGGCGGCTACACCTTC. The chain combines TRBV27 with TRBJ1-2, with a tentative D call TRBD1 (5 bases). This CDR3 has 14 residues. Trimming took off 2 bases at V and 8 bases at J, with 15 bases between the two ends. Germline-derived CDR1 and CDR2 are MNHEY and SMNVEV (reference sequence).

The chain links TRBV6-5 to TRBJ2-7, with 10 positions matching TRBD2. The junction had 6 bases not matched to a gene; V was cut back by 9 bases and J by 1 base. Germline-derived CDR1 and CDR2 are MNHEY and SVGAGI. The CDR3 has 14 residues. The CDR3 bases are TGTGCCAGTAGGACTAGCGGCCTTTCCTACGAGCAGTACTTC. Translation gives CASRTSGLSYEQYF.

The V and J genes are TRBV30 and TRBJ1-2; TRBD1 is a possible D gene (6 bases). Germline V gives CDR1 GTSNPN, CDR2 SVGIG (reference sequence). Trimming stripped 4 bases from V and 7 bases from J, with 19 bases between. This CDR3 is built from 14 residues. CDR3 bases: TGTGCCTGGAACTTCGGACAGTGGGGGAGTGGCTACACCTTC. It is translated as CAWNFGQWGSGYTF. The full variable domain, in which reference TRBV30 and TRBJ1-2 provide the parts outside the CDR3, is SQTIHQWPATLVQPVGSPLSLECTVEGTSNPNLYWYRQAAGRGLQLLFYSVGIGQISSEVPQNLSASRPQDRQFILSSKKLLLSDSGFYLCAWNFGQWGSGYTFGSGTRLTVV.

The chain carries TRBV9 and TRBJ1-6; D gene uncertain. This CDR3 is 15 amino acids long. Germline V gene data show CDR1 as SGDLS and CDR2 as YYNGEE. With 3 bases removed from V and 3 bases from J, the gap between germline ends came to 10 bases. The CDR3: CASSGPPIYNSPLHF. CDR3 bases: TGTGCCAGCAGCGGGCCACCGATCTATAATTCACCCCTCCACTTT.

V is TRBV5-5 and J is TRBJ2-7; possible D gene TRBD2, 5 bases. Germline V gene sequence: CDR1 SGHKS, CDR2 YYEKEE (reference sequence). The length of the CDR3 is 12 residues. The V end was cut by 3 bases, the J end by 3 bases, with 7 bases between. CDR3 loop: CASSSGYYEQYF. The CDR3 bases are TGTGCCAGCAGCTCGGGATACTACGAGCAGTACTTC.

This chain links TRBV5-4 with TRBJ2-3; maybe TRBD1 (5 bases). Germline loops: CDR1 SGHNT, CDR2 YYREEE (reference sequence). The CDR3 has 14 amino acids. Trimming removed 0 bases from V and 1 base from J, with 6 bases in between. CDR3 sequence: CASSLVGRTDTQYF. In DNA form, the CDR3 reads TGTGCCAGCAGCTTGGTGGGGCGCACAGATACGCAGTATTTT.

This clone was recorded once. This chain joins TRBV4-1 and TRBJ2-2; 14 nucleotides line up with TRBD2. The CDR3 sequence is 16 residues long. Germline values: CDR1 MGHRA, CDR2 YSYEKL. J was trimmed by 8 bases and V by 4 bases; bases with no gene match: 6. The chain's CDR3 is CASSPTSGRVKGELFF. The CDR3 nucleotides are TGCGCCAGCAGCCCGACTAGCGGGAGGGTGAAAGGGGAGCTGTTTTTT.

This clone has just one count. The chain is built from TRBV10-2 and TRBJ1-1; 10 bases are a match to TRBD1. The V gene's germline CDR1 is WSHSY and CDR2 SAAADI. This CDR3 region has 12 residues. The junction had 3 bases not matched to a gene; V was cut back by 3 bases and J by 11 bases. CDR3 bases: TGCGCCAGCAGTGACTGGACAGGGGGGGCTTTCTTT. This codes for CASSDWTGGAFF.

The sample holds a few counts of this clone. This sequence joins TRBV5-6 and TRBJ2-1; 16 positions agree with TRBD2. The CDR3 runs to 17 residues. The trim removed 4 bases at V and 7 bases at J, leaving 8 bases unmatched. Looked up from germline, CDR1 is SGHDT and CDR2 is YYEEEE. The CDR3 DNA is TGTGCCAGCAGCCGGCCGGGACTAGCGGGGGGGCAGAATGAGCAGTTCTTC. It yields the protein CASSRPGLAGGQNEQFF. The full variable domain, its missing parts supplied by reference TRBV5-6 and TRBJ2-1, is DAGVTQSPTHLIKTRGQQVTLRCSPKSGHDTVSWYQQALGQGPQFIFQYYEEEERQRGNFPDRFSGHQFPNYSSELNVNALLLGDSALYLCASSRPGLAGGQNEQFFGPGTRLTVL.

This chain joins TRBV27 and TRBJ1-4; perhaps TRBD1 as D (5 bases). Germline V CDR1 and CDR2: MNHEY, SMNVEV (reference sequence). CDR3 length equals 12 residues. Trimming removed 1 base at V and 10 bases at J, with 7 bases between. The DNA for the CDR3 is TGTGCCAGCAGTTTATACGGGGGAAAACTGTTTTTT. It codes for CASSLYGGKLFF.

CDR3 residues: CASSRSYMEEKLFF. In DNA form, the CDR3 reads TGTGCCAGCAGCCGAAGTTATATGGAGGAAAAACTGTTTTTT. The chain combines TRBV11-2 with TRBJ1-4; D remains unclear. Deletions cut 5 bases from V and 8 bases from J, with 15 bases between. Germline V CDR1 and CDR2: SGHAT, FQNNGV. The CDR3 has 14 residues.

This CDR3 reads CASSLALSGGGLAKNIQYF. CDR3 in DNA: TGTGCCAGCAGCTTAGCGCTCAGCGGGGGGGGTCTAGCCAAAAACATTCAGTACTTC. This sequence joins TRBV7-9 and TRBJ2-4; 10 bases align to TRBD2. The CDR3 totals 19 residues. Germline V gene lookup returns CDR1 SEHNR and CDR2 FQNEAQ (reference sequence). V was clipped by 0 bases and J by 0 bases; unmatched bases: 8.

V usage is TRBV6-5 and J usage is TRBJ1-1, with TRBD1 matching 8 bases. This CDR3 spans 14 amino acids. Losses at the gene ends were 6 bases for V and 5 bases for J; bases not matched to a gene: 8. CDR1 and CDR2 from the germline V gene are MNHEY and SVGAGI. The CDR3 DNA follows: TGTGCCAGCAGCCTGGACAGGGTGAGGACTGAAGCTTTCTTT. Protein sequence: CASSLDRVRTEAFF.

The gene calls are TRBV5-1 and TRBJ2-3, with 16 positions matching TRBD2. The CDR3 totals 19 residues. The junction had 7 bases not matched to a gene; V was cut back by 3 bases and J by 0 bases. The germline CDR1 and CDR2 sequences are SGHRS and YFSETQ. The CDR3 bases are TGCGCCAGCAGCTCGGGACTAGCGGGAGGGTTACATAGCACAGATACGCAGTATTTT. Translated: CASSSGLAGGLHSTDTQYF.

This rearrangement joins TRBV28 to TRBJ1-5; D gene unclear. Trimming removed 3 bases at V and 2 bases at J, with 5 bases between. The length of the CDR3 is 13 residues. Germline-derived CDR1 and CDR2 are MDHEN and SYDVKM. This CDR3 is CASSLPGNQPQHF. CDR3 DNA sequence: TGTGCCAGCAGTTTGCCAGGCAATCAGCCCCAGCATTTT.